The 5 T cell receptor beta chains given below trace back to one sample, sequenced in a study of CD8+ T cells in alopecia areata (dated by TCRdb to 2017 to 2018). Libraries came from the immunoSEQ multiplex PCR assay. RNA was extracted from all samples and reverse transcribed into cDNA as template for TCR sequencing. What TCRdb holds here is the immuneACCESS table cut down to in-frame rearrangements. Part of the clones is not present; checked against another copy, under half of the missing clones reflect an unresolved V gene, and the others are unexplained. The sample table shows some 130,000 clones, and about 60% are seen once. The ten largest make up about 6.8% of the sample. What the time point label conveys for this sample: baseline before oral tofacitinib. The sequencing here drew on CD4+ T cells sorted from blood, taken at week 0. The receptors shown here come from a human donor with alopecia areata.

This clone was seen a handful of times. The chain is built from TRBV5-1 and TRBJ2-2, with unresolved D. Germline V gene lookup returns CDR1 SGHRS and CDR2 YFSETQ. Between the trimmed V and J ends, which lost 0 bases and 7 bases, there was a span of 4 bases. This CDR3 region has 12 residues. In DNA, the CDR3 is TGCGCCAGCAGCTTGGAAGTCGGGGAGCTGTTTTTT. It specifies CASSLEVGELFF. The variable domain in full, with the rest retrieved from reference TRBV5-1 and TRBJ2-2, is KAGVTQTPRYLIKTRGQQVTLSCSPISGHRSVSWYQQTPGQGLQFLFEYFSETQRNKGNFPGRFSGRQFSNSRSEMNVSTLELGDSALYLCASSLEVGELFFGEGSRLTVL.

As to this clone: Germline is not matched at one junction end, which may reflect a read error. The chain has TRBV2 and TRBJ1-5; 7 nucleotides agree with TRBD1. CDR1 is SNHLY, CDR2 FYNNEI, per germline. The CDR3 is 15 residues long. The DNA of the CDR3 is TGTGCCAGCAATGAACAGGGGAATAGCAATCAGCCCCAGCATTTT. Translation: CASNEQGNSNQPQHF.

The CDR3 loop is CASSLGSGLNYGYTF. The DNA of the CDR3 is TGCGCCAGCAGCTTGGGATCGGGACTTAACTATGGCTACACCTTC. This rearrangement joins TRBV5-1 to TRBJ1-2; possibly TRBD1 for D (5 bases). The CDR3 is 15 amino acids. Trimming cost V 0 bases and J 1 base, with 10 bases left between them. CDR1 and CDR2 (germline): SGHRS, YFSETQ.

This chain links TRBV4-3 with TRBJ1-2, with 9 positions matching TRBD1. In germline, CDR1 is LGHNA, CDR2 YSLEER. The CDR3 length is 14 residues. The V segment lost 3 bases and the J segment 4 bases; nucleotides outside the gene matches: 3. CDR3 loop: CASSHQTGGYGYTF. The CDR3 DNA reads TGCGCCAGCAGCCACCAGACAGGGGGCTATGGCTACACCTTC.

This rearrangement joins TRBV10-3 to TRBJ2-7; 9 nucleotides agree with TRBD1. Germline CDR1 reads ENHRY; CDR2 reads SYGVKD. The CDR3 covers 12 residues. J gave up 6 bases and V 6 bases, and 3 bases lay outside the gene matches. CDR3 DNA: TGTGCCATCAGAGACAGGGGGGGCGAGCAGTACTTC. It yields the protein CAIRDRGGEQYF.